A single sample is the source of the 13 T cell receptor beta chains below, sequenced in a study of blood T cell repertoires in COVID-19. The data were produced by immunoSEQ multiplex PCR, yet TCRdb's version contains in-frame clones alone and is incomplete. Of some 250,000 clones listed, roughly 91% were seen once; the top ten hold 0.99%. The sequenced material came from peripheral blood. These receptor sequences come from a woman aged 40 to 50 who had recovered from COVID-19.

This chain links TRBV27 with TRBJ2-1, with 11 bases aligning to TRBD2. The CDR3 is made up of 15 amino acids. V gave up 6 bases and J gave up 8 bases; unmatched junction bases: 9. Germline CDR1 and CDR2: MNHEY and SMNVEV (reference sequence). CDR3 in amino acids: CASRDSGRARDEQFF. The CDR3 coding sequence is TGTGCCAGCAGGGATAGCGGGAGGGCCAGGGATGAGCAGTTCTTC.

The genes are TRBV19 and TRBJ2-5, with a possible D match to TRBD2 (6 bases). Germline V CDR1 and CDR2: LNHDA, SQIVND (reference sequence). CDR3 length: 13 amino acids. V was cut by 4 bases and J by 3 bases, with 9 bases left in between. The CDR3 nucleotides are TGTGCCAGTAGTAGGGGACTTAAAGAGACCCAGTACTTC. It is translated as CASSRGLKETQYF.

The chain has TRBV7-9 and TRBJ1-1, with 7 bases matching TRBD1. The V and J ends lost 0 bases and 14 bases, in that order; junction bases with no gene match: 3. The germline V gene encodes CDR1 SEHNR and CDR2 FQNEAQ (reference sequence). There are 11 residues in the CDR3. The CDR3 DNA reads as TGTGCCAGCAGCTTAGCGGGACAGCTGTTCTTT. Its translation is CASSLAGQLFF.

This clone was seen just once. The chain couples TRBV5-5 to TRBJ1-5, with 8 bases identical to TRBD1. The CDR3 covers 14 residues. Germline CDR1 reads SGHKS; CDR2 reads YYEKEE (reference sequence). V gave up 4 bases and J gave up 5 bases; unmatched junction bases: 5. The CDR3 loop reads CASSPDRVDQPQHF. In DNA, the CDR3 is TGTGCCAGCAGCCCGGACAGGGTCGATCAGCCCCAGCATTTT.

The V and J genes are TRBV6-5 and TRBJ2-7, with 11 bases lining up with TRBD2. This CDR3 is built from 14 residues. The germline gives CDR1 MNHEY, CDR2 SVGAGI. J lost 6 bases, V lost 6 bases, and 7 bases had no gene match. Written as DNA, the CDR3 is TGTGCCAGCAGACTTAGCGGGAGGGCCAGCGAGCAGTACTTC. This gives the protein CASRLSGRASEQYF.

The chain recombines TRBV11-1 with TRBJ2-7; weak D call: TRBD1 (5 bases). Germline CDR1 and CDR2: SGHAT and FQDESV (reference sequence). Trimming cost V 3 bases and J 2 bases, with 11 bases left between them. The CDR3 loop spans 14 amino acids. The CDR3 bases are TGTGCCAGCAGCTTGGGGCCGTCCCCCTACGAGCAGTACTTC. Translation gives CASSLGPSPYEQYF.

V is TRBV24-1 and J is TRBJ1-2; no clear D gene. V was cut by 5 bases and J by 2 bases, with 14 bases left in between. There are 15 residues in the CDR3. Germline assignment: CDR1 KGHDR and CDR2 SFDVKD. CDR3 sequence: CATSGYRAGNYGYTF. CDR3 sequence (DNA): TGTGCCACCAGTGGGTACCGCGCCGGGAACTATGGCTACACCTTC.

Points on this clone: No conserved phenylalanine or tryptophan ends this CDR3, so it is likely a read error. The DNA is omitted, as the CDR3 cannot be located on it reliably, and the CDR3 follows TCRdb's listing. The genes are TRBV12-3 or TRBV12-4 and TRBJ2-7; the table's D call, TRBD2, was not checked against the DNA. The CDR3 comprises 13 residues, both ends counted. The CDR3 loop is CASSLGRGTTPSL.

The chain couples TRBV15 to TRBJ1-4, with a possible D match to TRBD1 (5 bases). Germline loops: CDR1 LNHNV, CDR2 YYDKDF (reference sequence). The CDR3 sequence is 13 residues long. Between the trimmed V and J ends, which lost 9 bases and 4 bases, there was a span of 12 bases. CDR3 DNA: TGTGCCACTCGACAGAACCTTAATGAAAAACTGTTTTTT. This codes for CATRQNLNEKLFF.

This clone has a single count. The chain combines TRBV13 with TRBJ2-2; 15 nucleotides match TRBD2. The CDR3 is made up of 19 amino acids. Trimming cost V 4 bases and J 4 bases; bases outside gene matches: 10. The germline V gene encodes CDR1 PRHDT and CDR2 FYEKMQ (reference sequence). The CDR3 region has the DNA TGTGCCAGCAGCTACCCCTGGACTAGCGGGAGGGCCGGCACCGGGGAGCTGTTTTTT. Translating it yields CASSYPWTSGRAGTGELFF.

The chain couples TRBV5-4 to TRBJ2-2; D might be TRBD1 (7 bases). In germline, CDR1 is SGHNT, CDR2 YYREEE (reference sequence). Trimming removed 2 bases from V and 7 bases from J, with 12 bases in between. This CDR3 has 14 residues. CDR3 in DNA: TGTGCCAGCAGCTTACAGGGGCGGGACGGGGAGCTGTTTTTT. Its protein is CASSLQGRDGELFF.

The chain combines TRBV9 with TRBJ2-7; 10 nucleotides line up with TRBD2. The DNA end lines up better with TRBJ2-5; the J call may be wrong. Per germline, CDR1 SGDLS and CDR2 YYNGEE. This CDR3 is 17 amino acids long. In nucleotides, the CDR3 is TGTGCCAGCAGCTCGGGGGGGCTAGCGGGAGTGAGGGAGACCCAGTACTTC. This codes for CASSSGGLAGVRETQYF.

This rearrangement joins TRBV6-1 to TRBJ1-1; perhaps TRBD1 as D (5 bases). V was clipped by 6 bases and J by 0 bases, with 11 bases between them. This CDR3 contains 14 residues. Germline assignment: CDR1 MNHNS and CDR2 SASEGT. The CDR3 reads CASSRDRLNTEAFF. Written as DNA, the CDR3 is TGTGCCAGCAGCCGCGACAGACTGAACACTGAAGCTTTCTTT.